The subject of this entry is one T cell receptor beta chain. The CDR3 runs 15 residues. Germline-derived CDR1 and CDR2 are SEHNR and FQNEAQ (reference sequence). V was clipped by 5 bases and J by 2 bases, with 15 bases between them. The donors comprised healthy bone marrow donors. The data stem from a study of cytomegalovirus exposure and HLA in healthy donors. The primer mix had 60 Vbeta and 13 Jbeta primers. Method: immunoSEQ multiplex PCR; TCRdb's copy keeps in-frame clones and lacks some. The sample shows roughly 300,000 clones, around 86% of them seen only once. The chain couples TRBV7-9 to TRBJ2-5; TRBD2 might be the D (6 bases). The sequencing sample was made of PBMCs. The receptor was isolated from a man between 40 and 49 years old in good health and CMV-seropositive. CDR3 sequence reads: CASSPYSGVQETQYF. CDR3 coding DNA: TGTGCCAGCAGCCCCTATAGCGGCGTTCAAGAGACCCAGTACTTC.